This is a list of T cell receptor beta chains from one sample in a study of cytomegalovirus exposure and HLA in healthy donors. The method was immunoSEQ multiplex PCR; TCRdb's version includes in-frame clones alone and lacks a portion of them. Among some 70,000 clones listed, about 70% were seen once. The sample comprised PBMCs. The receptors derive from a woman aged 25-40 years in good health and CMV-seronegative. CDR3s include the opening cysteine and the closing phenylalanine or tryptophan. Each record gives: clone size, V gene, J gene, D gene, CDR3 protein, CDR3 DNA. A D gene is named only where the DNA matches it firmly. Some rows mark clone size as missing; the rest say once, few, many or name a class of expanded clone.

>few|TRBV20-1|TRBJ2-5|-
CSAQIEETQYF
TGCAGTGCACAGATTGAAGAGACCCAGTACTTC
>-|TRBV2|TRBJ1-1|-
CASSREPTDTEAFF
TGTGCCAGCAGTCGGGAACCAACGGACACTGAAGCTTTCTTT
>few|TRBV7-9|TRBJ2-4|-
CASSLAIGQRNIQYF
TGTGCCAGCAGCTTAGCGATTGGCCAGCGAAACATTCAGTACTTC
>-|TRBV6-5|TRBJ1-5|-
CASSYSGPGQPQHF
TGTGCCAGCAGTTACTCGGGGCCGGGTCAGCCCCAGCATTTT
>-|TRBV10-1|TRBJ1-4|-
CASSESGDEKLFF
TGCGCCAGCAGTGAATCCGGGGATGAAAAACTGTTTTTT
>many|TRBV6-5|TRBJ1-1|-
CASSYSNARVTEAFF
TGTGCCAGCAGTTACTCGAATGCCAGGGTAACTGAAGCTTTCTTT
>-|TRBV2|TRBJ2-3|-
CASIIGGTSTDTQYF
TGTGCCAGTATAATTGGGGGGACTAGCACAGATACGCAGTATTTT
>-|TRBV7-3|TRBJ1-2|-
CASSFDRYLNYGYTF
TGTGCCAGCAGCTTTGACAGGTACCTAAACTATGGCTACACCTTC
>-|TRBV15|TRBJ1-5|TRBD1
CATTLLQGNQPQHF
TGTGCCACCACCCTCCTACAGGGGAATCAGCCCCAGCATTTT
>-|TRBV7-8|TRBJ2-1|TRBD2
CASSFTSGGAYNEQFF
TGTGCCAGCAGCTTTACTAGCGGGGGGGCCTACAATGAGCAGTTCTTC